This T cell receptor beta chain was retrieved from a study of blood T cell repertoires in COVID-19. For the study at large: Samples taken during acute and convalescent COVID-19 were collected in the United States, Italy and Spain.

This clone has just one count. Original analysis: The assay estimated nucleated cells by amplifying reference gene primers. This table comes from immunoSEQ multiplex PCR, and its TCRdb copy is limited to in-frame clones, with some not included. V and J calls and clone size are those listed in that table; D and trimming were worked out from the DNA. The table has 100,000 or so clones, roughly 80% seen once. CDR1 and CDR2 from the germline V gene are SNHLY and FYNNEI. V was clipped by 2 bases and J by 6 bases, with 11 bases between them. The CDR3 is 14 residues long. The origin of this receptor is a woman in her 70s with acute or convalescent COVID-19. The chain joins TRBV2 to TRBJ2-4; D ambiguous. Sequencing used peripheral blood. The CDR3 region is CASSENRGGNIQYF. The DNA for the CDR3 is TGTGCCAGCAGTGAAAACCGAGGCGGAAACATTCAGTACTTC.